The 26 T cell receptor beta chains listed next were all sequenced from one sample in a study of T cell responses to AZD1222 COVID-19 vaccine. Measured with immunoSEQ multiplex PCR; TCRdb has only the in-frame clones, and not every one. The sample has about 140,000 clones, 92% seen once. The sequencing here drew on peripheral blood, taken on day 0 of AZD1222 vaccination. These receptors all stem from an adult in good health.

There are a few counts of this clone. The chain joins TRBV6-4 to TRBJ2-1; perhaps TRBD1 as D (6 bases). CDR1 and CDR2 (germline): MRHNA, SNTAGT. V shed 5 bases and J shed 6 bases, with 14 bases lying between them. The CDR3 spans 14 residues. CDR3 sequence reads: CASSRDTGSNEQFF. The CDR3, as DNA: TGTGCCAGCAGTAGGGACACAGGCAGCAATGAGCAGTTCTTC.

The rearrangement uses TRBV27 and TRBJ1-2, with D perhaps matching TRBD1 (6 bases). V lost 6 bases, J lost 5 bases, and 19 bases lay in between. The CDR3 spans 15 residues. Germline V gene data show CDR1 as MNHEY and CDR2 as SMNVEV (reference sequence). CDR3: CASSNNPGVAYGYTF. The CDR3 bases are TGTGCCAGCAGCAATAACCCAGGGGTAGCTTATGGCTACACCTTC.

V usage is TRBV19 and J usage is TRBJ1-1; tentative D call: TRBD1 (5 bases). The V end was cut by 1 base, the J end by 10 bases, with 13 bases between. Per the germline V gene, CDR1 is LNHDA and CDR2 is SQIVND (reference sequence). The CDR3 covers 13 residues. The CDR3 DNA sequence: TGTGCCAGTAGTATAGGTATCGGGACCTCAGCTTTCTTT. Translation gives CASSIGIGTSAFF.

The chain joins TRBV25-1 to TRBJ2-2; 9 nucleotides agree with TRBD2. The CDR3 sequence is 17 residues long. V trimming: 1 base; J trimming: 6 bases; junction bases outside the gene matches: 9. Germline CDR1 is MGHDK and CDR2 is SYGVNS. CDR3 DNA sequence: TGTGCCAGCAGTGAATGGCGGGAGGGGGCCCGGGCCGGGGAGCTGTTTTTT. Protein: CASSEWREGARAGELFF.

This chain's CDR3 is CASSFWTSGEQFF. The CDR3 bases are TGTGCCAGCAGCTTCTGGACTAGCGGAGAGCAGTTCTTC. V and J are TRBV7-3 and TRBJ2-1, with 10 bases that match TRBD2. V shed 3 bases, J shed 10 bases, and the junction held 3 bases outside the gene matches. The CDR3 loop spans 13 amino acids. CDR1 SGHTA and CDR2 FQGTGA come from the germline V gene.

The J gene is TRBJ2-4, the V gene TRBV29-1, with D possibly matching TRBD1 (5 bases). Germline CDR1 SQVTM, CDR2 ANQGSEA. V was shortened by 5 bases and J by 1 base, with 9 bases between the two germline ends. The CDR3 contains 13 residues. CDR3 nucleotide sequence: TGCAGCGTTCCCAGGGTGGCCAAAAACATTCAGTACTTC. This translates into CSVPRVAKNIQYF.

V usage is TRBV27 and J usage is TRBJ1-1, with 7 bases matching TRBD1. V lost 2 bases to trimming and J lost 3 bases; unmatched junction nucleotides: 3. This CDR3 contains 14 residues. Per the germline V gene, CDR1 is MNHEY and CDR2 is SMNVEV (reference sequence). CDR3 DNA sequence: TGTGCCAGCAGTTTAACGGGACAGTACACTGAAGCTTTCTTT. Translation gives CASSLTGQYTEAFF.

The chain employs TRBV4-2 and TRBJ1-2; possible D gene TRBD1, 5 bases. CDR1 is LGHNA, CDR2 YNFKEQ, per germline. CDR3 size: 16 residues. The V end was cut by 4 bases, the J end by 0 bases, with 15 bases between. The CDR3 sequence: CASSPYLDSANYGYTF. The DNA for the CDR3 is TGTGCCAGCAGCCCTTACCTTGACAGCGCTAACTATGGCTACACCTTC.

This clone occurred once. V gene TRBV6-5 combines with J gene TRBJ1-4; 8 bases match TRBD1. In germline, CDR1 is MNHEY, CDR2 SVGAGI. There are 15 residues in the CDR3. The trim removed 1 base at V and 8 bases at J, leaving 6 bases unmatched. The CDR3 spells CASSYLTGVGEKLFF. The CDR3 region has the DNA TGTGCCAGCAGTTACTTGACAGGGGTAGGCGAAAAACTGTTTTTT.

The CDR3 sequence: CASSLIGGPNYGYTF. Here the CDR3 DNA reads TGCGCCAGCAGCTTGATCGGAGGTCCGAACTATGGCTACACCTTC. V and J are TRBV5-1 and TRBJ1-2; the D is unclear. CDR1 and CDR2 from the germline V gene are SGHRS and YFSETQ. Trimming took off 1 base at V and 2 bases at J, with 12 bases between the two ends. The CDR3 has 15 residues.

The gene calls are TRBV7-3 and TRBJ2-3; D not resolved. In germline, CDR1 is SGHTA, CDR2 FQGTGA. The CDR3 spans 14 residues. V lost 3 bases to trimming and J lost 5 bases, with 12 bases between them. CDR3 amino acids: CASSFRLRGDTQYF. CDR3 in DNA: TGTGCCAGCAGCTTCCGGCTCCGCGGAGATACGCAGTATTTT. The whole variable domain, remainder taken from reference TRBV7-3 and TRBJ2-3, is GAGVSQTPSNKVTEKGKYVELRCDPISGHTALYWYRQSLGQGPEFLIYFQGTGAADDSGLPNDRFFAVRPEGSVSTLKIQRTERGDSAVYLCASSFRLRGDTQYFGPGTRLTVL.

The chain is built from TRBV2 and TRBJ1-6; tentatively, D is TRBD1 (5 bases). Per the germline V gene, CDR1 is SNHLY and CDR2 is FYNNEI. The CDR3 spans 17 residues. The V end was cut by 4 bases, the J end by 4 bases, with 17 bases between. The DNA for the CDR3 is TGTGCCAGCAGTGCGTCGCAAGGGGTGGGATATAATTCACCCCTCCACTTT. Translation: CASSASQGVGYNSPLHF.

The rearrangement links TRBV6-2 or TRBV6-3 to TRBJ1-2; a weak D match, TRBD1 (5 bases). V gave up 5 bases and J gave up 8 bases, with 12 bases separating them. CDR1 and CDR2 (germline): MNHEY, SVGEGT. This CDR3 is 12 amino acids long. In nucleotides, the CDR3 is TGTGCCAGCAGTCCGGGGACGCCCGGCTACACCTTC. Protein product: CASSPGTPGYTF.

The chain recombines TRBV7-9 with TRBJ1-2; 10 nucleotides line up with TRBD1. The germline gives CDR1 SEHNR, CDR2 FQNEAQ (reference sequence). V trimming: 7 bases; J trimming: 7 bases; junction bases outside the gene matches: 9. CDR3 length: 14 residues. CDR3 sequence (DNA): TGTGCCAGCAACTCCGGTGGGACAGGGGCTGGCTACACCTTC. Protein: CASNSGGTGAGYTF.

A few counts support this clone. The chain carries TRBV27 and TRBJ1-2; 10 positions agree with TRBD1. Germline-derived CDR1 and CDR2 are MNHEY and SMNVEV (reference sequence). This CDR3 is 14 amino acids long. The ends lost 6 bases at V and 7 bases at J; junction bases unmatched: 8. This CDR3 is CASRLTGGPGGYTF. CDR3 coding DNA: TGTGCCAGCAGATTGACAGGGGGCCCGGGTGGCTACACCTTC.

CDR3 loop: CASSSPGSGGEAFF. The DNA for the CDR3 is TGTGCCAGCAGTTCACCAGGGTCCGGGGGTGAAGCTTTCTTT. The rearrangement uses TRBV27 and TRBJ1-1; maybe TRBD1 (5 bases). This CDR3 contains 14 residues. The germline gives CDR1 MNHEY, CDR2 SMNVEV (reference sequence). V lost 4 bases, J lost 7 bases, and 16 bases lay in between.

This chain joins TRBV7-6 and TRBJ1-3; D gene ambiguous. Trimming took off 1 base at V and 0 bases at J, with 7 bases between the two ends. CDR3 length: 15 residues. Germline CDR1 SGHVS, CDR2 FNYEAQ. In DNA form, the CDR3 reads TGTGCCAGCAGCTTAGGACTGAGCTCTGGAAACACCATATATTTT. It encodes CASSLGLSSGNTIYF. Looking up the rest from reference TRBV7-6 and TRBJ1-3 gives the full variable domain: GAGVSQSPRYKVTKRGQDVALRCDPISGHVSLYWYRQALGQGPEFLTYFNYEAQQDKSGLPNDRFSAERPEGSISTLTIQRTEQRDSAMYRCASSLGLSSGNTIYFGEGSWLTVV.

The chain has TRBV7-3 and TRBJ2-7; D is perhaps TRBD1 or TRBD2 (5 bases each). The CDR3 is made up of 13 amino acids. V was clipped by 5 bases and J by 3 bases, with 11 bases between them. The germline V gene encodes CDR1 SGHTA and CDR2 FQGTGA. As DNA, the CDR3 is TGTGCCAGCAGCGAGGGACCAAACTACGAGCAGTACTTC. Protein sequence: CASSEGPNYEQYF. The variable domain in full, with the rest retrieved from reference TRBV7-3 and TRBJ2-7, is GAGVSQTPSNKVTEKGKYVELRCDPISGHTALYWYRQSLGQGPEFLIYFQGTGAADDSGLPNDRFFAVRPEGSVSTLKIQRTERGDSAVYLCASSEGPNYEQYFGPGTRLTVT.

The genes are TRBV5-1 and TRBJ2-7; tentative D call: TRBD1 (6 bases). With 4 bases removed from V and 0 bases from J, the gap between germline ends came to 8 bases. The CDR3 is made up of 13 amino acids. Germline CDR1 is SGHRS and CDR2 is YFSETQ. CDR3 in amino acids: CASSQGYSYEQYF. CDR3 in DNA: TGCGCCAGCAGCCAGGGGTACTCCTACGAGCAGTACTTC.

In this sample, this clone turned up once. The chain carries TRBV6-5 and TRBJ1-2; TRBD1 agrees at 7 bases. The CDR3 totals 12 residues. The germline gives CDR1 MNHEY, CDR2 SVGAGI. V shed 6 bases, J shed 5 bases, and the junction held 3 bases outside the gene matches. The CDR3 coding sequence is TGTGCCAGCAGCCTACAGGGGTATGGCTACACCTTC. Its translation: CASSLQGYGYTF.

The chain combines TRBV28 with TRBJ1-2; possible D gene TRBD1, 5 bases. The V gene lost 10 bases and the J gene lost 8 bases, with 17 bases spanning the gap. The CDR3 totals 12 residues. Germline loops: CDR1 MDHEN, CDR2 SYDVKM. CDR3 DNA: TGTGCCACCTACCCCGGGGCGGGGGGCTACACCTTC. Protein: CATYPGAGGYTF.

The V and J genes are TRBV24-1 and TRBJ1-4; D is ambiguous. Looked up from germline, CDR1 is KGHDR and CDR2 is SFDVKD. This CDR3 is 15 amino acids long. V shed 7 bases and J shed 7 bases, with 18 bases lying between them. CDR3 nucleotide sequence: TGTGCCACCAGAGGATACGCGGGTTGGAGTGAAAAACTGTTTTTT. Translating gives CATRGYAGWSEKLFF.

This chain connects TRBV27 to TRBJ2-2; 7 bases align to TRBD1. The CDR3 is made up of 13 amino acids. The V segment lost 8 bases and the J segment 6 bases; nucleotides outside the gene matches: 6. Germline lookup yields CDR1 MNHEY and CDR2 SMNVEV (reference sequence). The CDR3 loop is CASRPTGAGELFF. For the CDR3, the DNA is TGTGCCAGCCGGCCCACAGGGGCCGGGGAGCTGTTTTTT.

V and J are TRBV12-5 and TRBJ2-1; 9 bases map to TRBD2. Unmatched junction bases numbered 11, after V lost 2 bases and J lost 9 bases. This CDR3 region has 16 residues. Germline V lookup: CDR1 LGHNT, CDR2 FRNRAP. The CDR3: CASGLIVSGSVSEQFF. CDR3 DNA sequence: TGTGCTAGTGGTTTGATCGTTAGCGGGAGTGTTAGTGAGCAGTTCTTC.

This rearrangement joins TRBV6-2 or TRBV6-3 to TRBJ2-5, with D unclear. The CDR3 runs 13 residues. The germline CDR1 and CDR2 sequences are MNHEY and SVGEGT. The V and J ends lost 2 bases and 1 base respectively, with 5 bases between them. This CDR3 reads CASSYAFQETQYF. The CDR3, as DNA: TGTGCCAGCAGTTACGCGTTCCAAGAGACCCAGTACTTC.

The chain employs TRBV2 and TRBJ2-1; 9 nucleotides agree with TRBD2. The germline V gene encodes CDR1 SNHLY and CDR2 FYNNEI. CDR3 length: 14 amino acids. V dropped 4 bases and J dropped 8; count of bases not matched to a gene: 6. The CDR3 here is CASSVLAGWDEQFF. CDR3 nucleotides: TGTGCCAGCAGTGTCCTAGCGGGATGGGATGAGCAGTTCTTC.